One sample yielded the 32 T cell receptor beta chains listed below, sequenced in a study of blood T cell repertoires in COVID-19. Assay: immunoSEQ multiplex PCR; the TCRdb copy retains only in-frame clones and omits some. The repertoire holds roughly 200,000 clones, with around 94% as singletons. Source material: peripheral blood. The receptors derive from a man aged 25-40 years with COVID-19, enrolled during active disease.

The chain combines TRBV9 with TRBJ2-6; unclear D gene. CDR1 is SGDLS, CDR2 YYNGEE, per germline. The CDR3 consists of 17 residues. V dropped 0 bases and J dropped 0 bases, with 10 bases sitting between them. CDR3 nucleotide sequence: TGTGCCAGCAGCGTAGGAAGCCACCTCTCTGGGGCCAACGTCCTGACTTTC. The encoded protein is CASSVGSHLSGANVLTF.

The J gene is TRBJ1-5, the V gene TRBV27, with D possibly matching TRBD1 (6 bases). Germline V gene lookup returns CDR1 MNHEY and CDR2 SMNVEV (reference sequence). V was pared by 6 bases and J by 2 bases, with 14 bases between. This CDR3 is 15 amino acids long. The CDR3 DNA sequence: TGTGCCAGCAGCCTGACAGGTCGAGGCAATCAGCCCCAGCATTTT. This encodes CASSLTGRGNQPQHF.

This chain connects TRBV27 to TRBJ1-1; D perhaps matches TRBD1 (5 bases). CDR1 MNHEY and CDR2 SMNVEV come from the germline V gene (reference sequence). The CDR3 spans 12 residues. V lost 6 bases to trimming and J lost 8 bases, with 13 bases between them. The CDR3 loop reads CASRGGWGEAFF. DNA of the CDR3: TGTGCCAGCAGGGGGGGTTGGGGAGAAGCTTTCTTT.

This clone was detected only once. This CDR3 reads CASSASGVTNEKLFF. CDR3 in DNA: TGTGCCAGTAGTGCATCAGGGGTCACTAATGAAAAACTGTTTTTT. The V and J genes are TRBV19 and TRBJ1-4, with D possibly being TRBD1 (6 bases). Trimming removed 5 bases at V and 2 bases at J, with 12 bases between. Germline CDR1 is LNHDA and CDR2 is SQIVND (reference sequence). This CDR3 is 15 amino acids long.

The CDR3 here is CASSAGGAGANYGYTF. In nucleotides, the CDR3 is TGTGCCAGCAGTGCAGGGGGCGCCGGGGCTAACTATGGCTACACCTTC. This chain connects TRBV6-4 to TRBJ1-2; 8 bases map to TRBD1. There are 16 residues in the CDR3. CDR1 and CDR2 (germline): MRHNA, SNTAGT. The J segment lost 0 bases and the V segment lost 4 bases, leaving 7 bases of the junction unmatched.

The chain links TRBV10-2 to TRBJ1-2, with D maybe TRBD1 (5 bases). Germline-derived CDR1 and CDR2 are WSHSY and SAAADI. There are 17 residues in the CDR3. V lost 2 bases, J lost 4 bases, and 20 bases lay in between. The DNA of the CDR3 is TGCGCCAGCAGTGAGGAAAGGGGCTTAGTGGATCGCTATGGCTACACCTTC. It yields the protein CASSEERGLVDRYGYTF.

The chain links TRBV4-2 to TRBJ2-1, with a tentative D call TRBD2 (5 bases). The V gene's germline CDR1 is LGHNA and CDR2 YNFKEQ. The CDR3 runs 12 residues. Trimming cost V 0 bases and J 9 bases, with 6 bases left between them. CDR3 sequence: CASSQEGVEQFF. The DNA of the CDR3 is TGTGCCAGCAGCCAAGAGGGAGTTGAGCAGTTCTTC.

The gene calls are TRBV5-1 and TRBJ2-5, with D tentatively TRBD2 (5 bases). From germline, CDR1 is SGHRS and CDR2 YFSETQ. The ends were cut back, 0 bases at V and 3 bases at J, with 6 bases in the middle. CDR3 length equals 13 residues. CDR3 residues: CASSLALEETQYF. The CDR3 DNA reads TGCGCCAGCAGCTTGGCACTAGAAGAGACCCAGTACTTC.

This clone was recorded once. CDR3 bases: TGTGCCTGCTCAGGGGGAAGGAACACTGAAGCTTTCTTT. Translation: CACSGGRNTEAFF. V and J are TRBV19 and TRBJ1-1; 7 bases are shared with TRBD1. The germline V gene has CDR1 LNHDA and CDR2 SQIVND (reference sequence). This CDR3 has 13 residues. V shed 11 bases, J shed 1 base, and the junction held 7 bases outside the gene matches.

V and J are TRBV5-1 and TRBJ2-7, with D tentatively TRBD1 (5 bases). The V gene lost 0 bases and the J gene lost 2 bases, with 9 bases spanning the gap. Germline CDR1 SGHRS, CDR2 YFSETQ. CDR3 length equals 14 residues. The chain's CDR3 is CASSLAQDTYEQYF. In nucleotides, the CDR3 is TGCGCCAGCAGCTTGGCACAGGACACCTACGAGCAGTACTTC.

V gene TRBV7-9 combines with J gene TRBJ1-2; TRBD1 agrees at 8 bases. V shed 1 base, J shed 4 bases, and the junction held 2 bases outside the gene matches. CDR3 size: 14 residues. Germline V gives CDR1 SEHNR, CDR2 FQNEAQ (reference sequence). The CDR3 DNA reads as TGTGCCAGCAGCTTAGGGGGGACAGGCTATGGCTACACCTTC. Translating it yields CASSLGGTGYGYTF.

The chain joins TRBV18 to TRBJ2-3; the match to TRBD2 covers 8 bases. The germline V gene encodes CDR1 KGHSH and CDR2 LQKENI. This CDR3 is built from 13 residues. V dropped 6 bases and J dropped 5; count of bases not matched to a gene: 4. CDR3: CASSTGLGDTQYF. CDR3 nucleotides: TGTGCCAGCTCCACGGGACTAGGAGATACGCAGTATTTT.

V and J are TRBV2 and TRBJ1-5; D call uncertain. Deletions cut 8 bases from V and 0 bases from J, with 11 bases between. Germline assignment: CDR1 SNHLY and CDR2 FYNNEI. The CDR3 runs 14 residues. The CDR3 nucleotides are TGTGCCAGCCGAGCCGGGTTTAGCAATCAGCCCCAGCATTTT. Translating it yields CASRAGFSNQPQHF. The whole variable domain, filled in from reference TRBV2 and TRBJ1-5, reads EPEVTQTPSHQVTQMGQEVILRCVPISNHLYFYWYRQILGQKVEFLVSFYNNEISEKSEIFDDQFSVERPDGSNFTLKIRSTKLEDSAMYFCASRAGFSNQPQHFGDGTRLSIL.

This sequence joins TRBV3-1 (or the pseudogene TRBV3-2) and TRBJ1-1; 7 bases fit TRBD1. V lost 0 bases and J lost 1; bases outside the gene matches: 11. The V gene's germline CDR1 is LGHDT and CDR2 YNNKEL (reference sequence). The CDR3 is 18 amino acids. The CDR3 is CASSQDLGQVVRNTEAFF. CDR3 nucleotides: TGTGCCAGCAGCCAAGACCTTGGACAGGTAGTACGGAACACTGAAGCTTTCTTT.

V is TRBV30 and J is TRBJ2-5, with D maybe TRBD1 (6 bases). The CDR3 loop spans 13 amino acids. With 0 bases removed from V and 5 bases from J, the gap between germline ends came to 10 bases. CDR1 is GTSNPN and CDR2 is SVGIG in the germline V gene (reference sequence). CDR3 sequence: CAWSVGARETQYF. In DNA, the CDR3 is TGTGCCTGGAGTGTGGGGGCTCGGGAGACCCAGTACTTC. The full variable domain, rest sourced from reference TRBV30 and TRBJ2-5, is SQTIHQWPATLVQPVGSPLSLECTVEGTSNPNLYWYRQAAGRGLQLLFYSVGIGQISSEVPQNLSASRPQDRQFILSSKKLLLSDSGFYLCAWSVGARETQYFGPGTRLLVL.

The chain couples TRBV7-3 to TRBJ2-3, with D perhaps TRBD2 (5 bases). Germline V CDR1 and CDR2: SGHTA, FQGTGA. CDR3 size: 14 residues. The V and J ends lost 1 base and 0 bases respectively, with 5 bases between them. The CDR3 coding sequence is TGTGCCAGCAGCTTAAGGACTAGCACAGATACGCAGTATTTT. Translation gives CASSLRTSTDTQYF.

The chain has TRBV6-6 and TRBJ2-1, with 7 bases aligning to TRBD1. Germline V gene data show CDR1 as MNHNY and CDR2 as SVGAGI (reference sequence). The CDR3 sequence is 15 residues long. The ends lost 6 bases at V and 4 bases at J; junction bases unmatched: 9. The CDR3 here is CASRTFKTGYNEQFF. The DNA of the CDR3 is TGTGCCAGCAGAACCTTTAAGACAGGGTACAATGAGCAGTTCTTC.

The chain combines TRBV2 with TRBJ1-5; weak D call: TRBD1 (5 bases). The CDR3 runs 15 residues. Deletions cut 5 bases from V and 2 bases from J, with 13 bases between. Per the germline V gene, CDR1 is SNHLY and CDR2 is FYNNEI. CDR3 nucleotides: TGTGCCAGCAGTCGACAGACTGCTGGCAATCAGCCCCAGCATTTT. It translates to CASSRQTAGNQPQHF.

The chain joins TRBV7-9 to TRBJ2-2, with 9 positions matching TRBD1. Germline lookup yields CDR1 SEHNR and CDR2 FQNEAQ (reference sequence). The ends lost 4 bases at V and 3 bases at J; junction bases unmatched: 3. This CDR3 comprises 15 residues. CDR3 DNA: TGTGCCAGCAGCTCTCGGACAGGGGACACCGGGGAGCTGTTTTTT. Translated: CASSSRTGDTGELFF.

V usage is TRBV28 and J usage is TRBJ1-2; D might be TRBD1 (6 bases). Germline V lookup: CDR1 MDHEN, CDR2 SYDVKM. CDR3 size: 12 residues. V was cut by 4 bases and J by 6 bases, with 9 bases left in between. This chain's CDR3 is CASSWGGHGYTF. In DNA, the CDR3 is TGTGCCAGCAGTTGGGGGGGCCATGGCTACACCTTC.

The J gene is TRBJ1-5, the V gene TRBV7-2; 7 bases map to TRBD1. V lost 5 bases, J lost 3 bases, and 7 bases stayed unmatched. CDR1 is SGHTA, CDR2 FQGNSA, per germline. CDR3 length: 15 amino acids. This chain's CDR3 is CASSLVGQDNQPQHF. CDR3 DNA: TGTGCCAGCAGCCTCGTCGGACAGGACAATCAGCCCCAGCATTTT. The full variable domain, completed using reference TRBV7-2 and TRBJ1-5, is GAGVSQSPSNKVTEKGKDVELRCDPISGHTALYWYRQSLGQGLEFLIYFQGNSAPDKSGLPSDRFSAERTGGSVSTLTIQRTQQEDSAVYLCASSLVGQDNQPQHFGDGTRLSIL.

The chain has TRBV18 and TRBJ1-6; 8 bases are a match to TRBD1. From germline, CDR1 is KGHSH and CDR2 LQKENI. J lost 7 bases, V lost 8 bases, and 7 bases had no gene match. This CDR3 spans 14 amino acids. The CDR3 coding sequence is TGTGCCAGCCGAGACAGGGGTCGCAATTCACCCCTCCACTTT. The encoded protein is CASRDRGRNSPLHF.

This clone was seen once. The rearrangement links TRBV6-5 to TRBJ2-7; D remains ambiguous. CDR3 length: 15 residues. V lost 0 bases and J lost 2, with 11 bases in between. From germline, CDR1 is MNHEY and CDR2 SVGAGI. In DNA, the CDR3 is TGTGCCAGCAGTTACTCGTCCAGAAAAACCTACGAGCAGTACTTC. Amino acids: CASSYSSRKTYEQYF.

This chain uses TRBV2 with TRBJ1-5; D is undetermined. The CDR3 is made up of 14 amino acids. Germline assignment: CDR1 SNHLY and CDR2 FYNNEI. Trimming pared 6 bases from V and 2 bases from J, leaving 11 bases between. The CDR3 is CASRSGRGNQPQHF. The CDR3, as DNA: TGTGCCAGCAGGTCGGGGAGGGGCAATCAGCCCCAGCATTTT.

The rearrangement links TRBV29-1 to TRBJ2-1; 13 nucleotides line up with TRBD2. V lost 4 bases, J lost 1 base, and 7 bases stayed unmatched. Germline assignment: CDR1 SQVTM and CDR2 ANQGSEA. This CDR3 region has 17 residues. The CDR3 DNA reads as TGCAGCGTTGCCGGTACTAGCGGGGGGGATTCCTACAATGAGCAGTTCTTC. It translates to CSVAGTSGGDSYNEQFF.

V and J are TRBV7-9 and TRBJ2-7, with a weak D call TRBD2 (5 bases). The germline V gene has CDR1 SEHNR and CDR2 FQNEAQ (reference sequence). V lost 11 bases and J lost 5, with 16 bases in between. CDR3 length: 12 residues. CDR3 DNA: TGTGCCGGAGGTGGTACGTGGAACGAGCAGTACTTC. The encoded protein is CAGGGTWNEQYF.

This chain connects TRBV7-6 to TRBJ2-6, with D unresolved. Between the trimmed V and J ends, which lost 1 base and 0 bases, there was a span of 10 bases. CDR1 is SGHVS and CDR2 is FNYEAQ in the germline V gene. This CDR3 spans 17 amino acids. CDR3 loop: CASSLETPYSGANVLTF. The CDR3 DNA is TGTGCCAGCAGCTTAGAGACACCTTACTCTGGGGCCAACGTCCTGACTTTC.

The rearrangement links TRBV5-3 to TRBJ2-7, with 8 bases aligning to TRBD1. TRBV5-3 is assigned to the ORF class and has an uncertain function. V shed 4 bases and J 5 bases; nucleotides not matched to a gene: 5. The CDR3 sequence is 13 residues long. The CDR3 is CARSGDRLDEQYF. The CDR3 DNA reads TGTGCCAGAAGCGGGGACAGGTTGGACGAGCAGTACTTC.

The rearrangement links TRBV18 to TRBJ2-3; TRBD1 matches 7 bases. CDR3 length: 12 residues. Germline V gene sequence: CDR1 KGHSH, CDR2 LQKENI. The J segment lost 6 bases and the V segment lost 5 bases, leaving 2 bases of the junction unmatched. This CDR3 reads CASSYRGDTQYF. The CDR3 nucleotides read TGTGCCAGCTCATACAGGGGCGATACGCAGTATTTT.

This rearrangement joins TRBV4-1 to TRBJ1-2; D gene ambiguous. With 0 bases removed from V and 6 bases from J, the gap between germline ends came to 14 bases. The germline gives CDR1 MGHRA, CDR2 YSYEKL. The CDR3 spans 15 residues. Written as DNA, the CDR3 is TGCGCCAGCAGCCAAGATCTCACTAATAGAAATGGCTACACCTTC. This translates into CASSQDLTNRNGYTF.

This chain uses TRBV24-1 with TRBJ2-2; TRBD2 agrees at 8 bases. This CDR3 contains 13 residues. The ends lost 10 bases at V and 3 bases at J; junction bases unmatched: 3. CDR1 is KGHDR, CDR2 SFDVKD, per germline. CDR3 sequence reads: CATSGEYTGELFF. The CDR3, as DNA: TGTGCCACTAGCGGGGAGTACACCGGGGAGCTGTTTTTT.

The chain links TRBV6-5 to TRBJ1-4; 10 bases are shared with TRBD1. Germline loops: CDR1 MNHEY, CDR2 SVGAGI. The J segment lost 7 bases and the V segment lost 6 bases, leaving 5 bases of the junction unmatched. This CDR3 is built from 14 residues. DNA for the CDR3: TGTGCCAGCAGGACAGGGGGCGCGGGTGAAAAACTGTTTTTT. It yields the protein CASRTGGAGEKLFF.